The clone carrying this TCR beta chain was observed at least ten times. Its antigen remains unidentified. A much larger clone differs by one base, so this may be a read error. The sample contains more than one DNA sequence encoding this CDR3. The data were taken from a study of metastatic and nonmetastatic thyroid tumors. The overall study: Patients with malignant and benign thyroid disease provided blood and tumor or nodule tissue, whose repertoires were compared.

No treatment had been given to any patient before thyroid surgery. The study's findings and limits: The reported finding was significantly higher TCR beta diversity in malignant thyroid tumors relative to benign nodules, in blood and tumor.

The CDR3 consists of 13 residues. Trimming shortened V by 5 bases and J by 4 bases, and 11 bases separated the two germline ends. CDR1 is LNHDA and CDR2 is SQIVND in the germline V gene (reference sequence). In the original analysis: Clinicopathological groups of papillary thyroid cancer showed CDR3 differences that were used to build a distant-metastasis classifier. With MiXCR, TCRdb reprocessed the PCR reads. TCRdb, not the original authors, processed these V and J calls. The data hold about 41,000 clones, with about 10% observed a single time. This clonotype was sampled from a female donor with papillary thyroid cancer or a benign thyroid nodule (not recorded which). Some clones in this sample may be carry-over from other donors' samples. The chain recombines TRBV19 with TRBJ1-1, with D unclear. The specimen was blood. As DNA, the CDR3 is TGTGCCAGTAGTCTAGCCCTGGGCACTGAAGCTTTCTTT. This translates into CASSLALGTEAFF.